This T cell receptor beta chain was documented in a study of CD8+ T cells in alopecia areata. Whole-study findings and limits: Lesional scalp, especially alopecia totalis/universalis, showed higher clonality than normal scalp. Patients displayed less clarity in TCR sharing than mice, a finding possibly related to HLA.

The treatment is: oral pan-JAK inhibitor, 5-10 mg twice daily. This clone was observed a single time. What it recognizes is unknown. Extracted RNA was reverse transcribed, and the resulting cDNA served as sequencing template. Method: immunoSEQ multiplex PCR; TCRdb's copy keeps in-frame clones and lacks some. Seen here are 150,000 to 200,000 clones, roughly 60% observed once, and the top ten hold under 1.2%. Sequencing was performed on CD4+ T cells sorted from blood, taken at week 24, from a patient treated with tofacitinib. The sequence derives from a human donor with alopecia areata.

CDR3 sequence reads: CSVPGYTEAFF. CDR3 sequence (DNA): TGCAGCGTCCCAGGGTACACTGAAGCTTTCTTT. The V and J genes are TRBV29-1 and TRBJ1-1; a possible D gene is TRBD1 (5 bases). The CDR3 runs 11 residues. Per germline, CDR1 SQVTM and CDR2 ANQGSEA. The V end was cut by 6 bases, the J end by 3 bases, with 8 bases between.